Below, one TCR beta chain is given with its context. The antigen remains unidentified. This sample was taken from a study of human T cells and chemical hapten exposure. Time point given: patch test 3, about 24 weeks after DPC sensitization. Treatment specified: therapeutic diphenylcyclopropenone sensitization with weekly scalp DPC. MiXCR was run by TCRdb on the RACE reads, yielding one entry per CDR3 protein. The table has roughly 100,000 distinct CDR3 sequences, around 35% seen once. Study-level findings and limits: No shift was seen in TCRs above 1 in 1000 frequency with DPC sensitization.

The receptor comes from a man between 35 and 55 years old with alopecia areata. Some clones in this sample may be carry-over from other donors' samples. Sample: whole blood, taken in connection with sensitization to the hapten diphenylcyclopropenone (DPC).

The CDR3, as DNA: TGTGCCAGCAGTTACTCACATGGTCAGCAAGAGACCCAGTACTTC. This gives the protein CASSYSHGQQETQYF. V is TRBV6-5 and J is TRBJ2-5; D is ambiguous. V was trimmed by 0 bases and J by 2 bases, leaving 10 bases between them. CDR3 length equals 15 residues. Germline lookup yields CDR1 MNHEY and CDR2 SVGAGI.